Included here is one T cell receptor (beta chain) sequence, with context. Antigen specificity is unknown. This specimen comes from a study of response to subunit inactivated influenza vaccine. Regarding the study as a whole: With each seasonal influenza vaccination, the authors suggested, few new T cells are recruited.

Per germline, CDR1 GTSNPN and CDR2 SVGIG (reference sequence). CDR3 length: 14 residues. V was shortened by 0 bases and J by 3 bases, with 9 bases between the two germline ends. TCRdb passed the RT-PCR reads through MiXCR, listing each CDR3 protein once. Among approximately 700,000 distinct CDR3 sequences listed, 15% to 18% were seen once. The TCR sequence derives from a man aged 50 to 60 who received an inactivated influenza vaccine. The genes are TRBV30 and TRBJ1-5, with D tentatively TRBD1 (5 bases). The sample in question was PBMCs from blood, obtained 12 days after vaccination. This chain's CDR3 is CAWSVRQPNQPQHF. Here the CDR3 DNA reads TGTGCCTGGAGTGTACGACAGCCCAATCAGCCCCAGCATTTT.